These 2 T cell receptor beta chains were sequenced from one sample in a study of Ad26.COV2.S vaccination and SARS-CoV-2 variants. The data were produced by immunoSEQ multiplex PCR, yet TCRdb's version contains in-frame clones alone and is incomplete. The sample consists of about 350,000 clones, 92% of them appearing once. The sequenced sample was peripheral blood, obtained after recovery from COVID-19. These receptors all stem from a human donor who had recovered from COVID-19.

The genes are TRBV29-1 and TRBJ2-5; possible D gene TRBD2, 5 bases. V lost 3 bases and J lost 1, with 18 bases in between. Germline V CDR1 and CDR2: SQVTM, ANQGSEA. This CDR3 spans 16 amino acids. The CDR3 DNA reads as TGCAGCGTTGAGGAGGAAGGTAGCTGGGTCCAAGAGACCCAGTACTTC. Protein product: CSVEEEGSWVQETQYF.

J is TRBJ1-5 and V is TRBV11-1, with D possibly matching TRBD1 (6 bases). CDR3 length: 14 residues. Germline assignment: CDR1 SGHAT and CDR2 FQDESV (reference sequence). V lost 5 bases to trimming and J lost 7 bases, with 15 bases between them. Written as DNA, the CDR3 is TGTGCCAGCAGCCCGGGCCGGGGGGGCCAGCCCCAGCATTTT. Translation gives CASSPGRGGQPQHF.